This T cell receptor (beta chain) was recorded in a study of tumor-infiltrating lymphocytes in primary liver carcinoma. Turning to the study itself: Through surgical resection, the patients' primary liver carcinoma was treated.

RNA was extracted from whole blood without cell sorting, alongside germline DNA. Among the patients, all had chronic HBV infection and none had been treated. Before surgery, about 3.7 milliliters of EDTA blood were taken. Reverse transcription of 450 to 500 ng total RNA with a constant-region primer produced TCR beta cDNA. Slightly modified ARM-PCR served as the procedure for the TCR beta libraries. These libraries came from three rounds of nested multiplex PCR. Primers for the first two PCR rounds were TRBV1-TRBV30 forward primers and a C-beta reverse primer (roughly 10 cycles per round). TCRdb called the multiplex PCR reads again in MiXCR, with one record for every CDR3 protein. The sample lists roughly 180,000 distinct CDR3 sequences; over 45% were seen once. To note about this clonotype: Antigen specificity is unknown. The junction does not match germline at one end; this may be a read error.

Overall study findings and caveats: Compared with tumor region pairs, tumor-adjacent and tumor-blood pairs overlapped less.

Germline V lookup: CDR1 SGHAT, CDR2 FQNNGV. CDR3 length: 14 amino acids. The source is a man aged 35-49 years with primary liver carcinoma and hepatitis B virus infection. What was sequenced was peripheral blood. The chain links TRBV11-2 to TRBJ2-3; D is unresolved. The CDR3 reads CASRKVHGSDMQYF. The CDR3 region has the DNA TGTGCCAGCAGAAAGGTACATGGCTCAGATATGCAGTATTTT.